The T cell receptor (beta chain) under discussion was sequenced for a study of T cells in Graves' hyperthyroidism and ophthalmopathy (dated by TCRdb to about 2019). As for the study more broadly: TCR V-J signatures able to tell the groups apart were searched for in a discovery cohort of 100 or so patients, of whom 43 had Graves' ophthalmopathy and about 60 had stable Graves' hyperthyroidism. Prospective prediction of ophthalmopathy was tested in an independent validation cohort consisting of about 19 hyperthyroidism patients and more than 15 patients who later progressed to ophthalmopathy. The roughly 100 discovery patients were randomly divided into training and test sets at a 7:3 ratio. The paper describes TCR Vbeta CDR3 sequencing of 130 to 150 peripheral blood samples, made up of about 41 ophthalmopathy patients, roughly 72 hyperthyroidism patients and some 17 progressor patients. Once sampling was done, hyperthyroidism patients were given methimazole at a starting dose of 30 mg daily, whereas ophthalmopathy patients were given high-dose intravenous methylprednisolone. Thyroid tissue and blood T-cell repertoires from roughly six Graves' hyperthyroidism patients were also compared in the study. Beyond this particular receptor, the publication reports: Sample size was not statistically predetermined, and investigators were not blinded to group allocation. Most expanded thyroid clonotypes (frequency above 0.001) were also found in blood, which suggests that blood repertoires may mirror thyroid immune responses. A 13 V-J signature model separated ophthalmopathy from stable hyperthyroidism, with approximately 87% sensitivity and roughly 81% specificity in cross-validation and 80%/75% in testing. During validation, the model predicted progression to ophthalmopathy a median of roughly 7.1 months ahead of onset, with around 65% sensitivity and 72% to 85% specificity.

A patient counted as having stable Graves' hyperthyroidism if no progression to ophthalmopathy occurred over 18 months of follow-up. The hyperthyroidism patients were between 18 and 65 years old and newly diagnosed, with a disease duration of less than 2 months. Exclusion was applied to patients with uncontrolled infections, other autoimmune diseases, pregnancy or lactation. Diagnoses relied on clinical symptoms, serum thyroxine and TRAb, thyroid ultrasound and orbital computed tomography. Trizol reagent was used to extract total RNA, and RNA quality was then checked on an Agilent 2100 Bioanalyzer. As concerns this clonotype: Its antigen is not yet known. Base qualities were left out, and no much larger clone turns up one base away.

The TCR beta CDR3 regions were amplified from the RNA transcripts. The first round of RT-PCR for the TCR CDR3 was performed with the HTBI primer set and the Qiagen OneStep RT-PCR kit. The libraries were constructed in a second round of multiplex PCR and then size-selected and purified. Paired-end sequencing of the libraries was performed with 100 bp reads on an Illumina HiSeq2000. Per the original workflow: SOAPnuke was used to process the raw data, throwing out any read that contained adapters or uncalled bases, had a mean Phred below 15, or lacked an exact constant-primer or identifier match. High-quality paired reads were merged with COPE v1.2.5, and unique nucleotide sequences were defined as clonotypes. MiTCR v1.1 was used to align clonotypes to the IMGT TRBV, TRBD and TRBJ reference segments. The analysis included only V-J combinations with a frequency above 0.0001, which together covered 99% to 99.2% of the repertoires. A TCS score was defined as the ratio between F50 (clonal expansion) and ExV (chaos), using BLOSUM62-based TCRdist between CDR3 peptides within each V-J. Welch's t-statistics and random forest reduced around 550 V-J features to 13, which were used in a naive Bayes classifier (R e1071). The similarity between thyroid and blood repertoires was quantified using the Morisita-Horn index. Clones were called with MiXCR by TCRdb after fastp trimmed the public reads at Q25, and only in-frame beta chains were retained. Every distinct CDR3 protein forms one entry, paired with its most common genes and DNA. V and J calls and clone size were set by TCRdb, not the authors. The sample table contains about 47,000 distinct CDR3 sequences; only one count was recorded for less than 65% of them. The ten top clones hold 34% of the sample.

This receptor was obtained from a young man with Graves' hyperthyroidism. Source material: peripheral blood or thyroid tissue (not recorded which).

The nucleotides read TGCAGCGCATGGGGACAGGGACAAGAGACCCAGTACTTC. It codes for CSAWGQGQETQYF. Rearrangement joined TRBV29-1 to TRBJ2-5, with 9 bases aligning to TRBD1. The germline V and J ends show losses of 7 bases and 2 bases respectively, and no gene match explains 5 bases of the junction. Counted from cysteine to phenylalanine, this CDR3 has 13 amino acids. The kept DNA is CDR3 alone, 39 bases in frame from the first base. Based on the germline V gene, the CDR1 and CDR2 sequences are SQVTM and ANQGSEA. When the CDR3 is completed using the reference TRBV29-1 and TRBJ2-5 genes on either side, the full variable domain is SAVISQKPSRDICQRGTSLTIQCQVDSQVTMMFWYRQQPGQSLTLIATANQGSEATYESGFVIDKFPISRPNLTFSTLTVSNMSPEDSSIYLCSAWGQGQETQYFGPGTRLLVL.